Described below is a single T cell receptor (beta chain) sequence and its context. What it binds is unknown. This CDR3 has 16 amino acids. The V and J ends lost 0 bases and 6 bases, in that order; junction bases with no gene match: 9. Germline V lookup: CDR1 SGDLS, CDR2 YYNGEE. The data originate from a study of shared clonotypes between healthy human individuals. Findings of the study overall: Compared with memory subsets, naive subsets generally had larger estimated richness.

Produced via immunoSEQ multiplex PCR; TCRdb's table is partial and in-frame only. The sample lists 550,000 to 800,000 clones; about 74% were seen once. The chain recombines TRBV9 with TRBJ2-1; 7 bases align to TRBD2. The source is a young woman in good health. The sample comprised memory CD4+ T cells sorted from blood. This sample's subset: CD45RA-negative fraction. The CDR3 nucleotides read TGTGCCAGCAGCGTAGATTTGGCGGGAGATGGCAATGAGCAGTTCTTC. As protein: CASSVDLAGDGNEQFF.